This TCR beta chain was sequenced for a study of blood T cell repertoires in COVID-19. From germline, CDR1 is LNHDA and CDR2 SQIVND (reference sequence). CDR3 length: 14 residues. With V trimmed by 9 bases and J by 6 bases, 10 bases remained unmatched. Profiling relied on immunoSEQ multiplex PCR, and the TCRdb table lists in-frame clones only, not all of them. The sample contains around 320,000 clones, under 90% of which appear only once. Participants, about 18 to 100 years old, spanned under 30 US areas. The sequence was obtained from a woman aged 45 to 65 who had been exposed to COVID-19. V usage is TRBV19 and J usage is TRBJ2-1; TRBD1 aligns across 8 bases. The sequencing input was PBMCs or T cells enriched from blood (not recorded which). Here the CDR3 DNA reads TGTGCCAGCAGCCTCAGGGGGCGAGGCAATGAGCAGTTCTTC. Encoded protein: CASSLRGRGNEQFF.